This is a list of T cell receptor beta chains from one sample in a study of T cell responses to AZD1222 COVID-19 vaccine. Data came from immunoSEQ multiplex PCR; TCRdb stores just in-frame clones and leaves some out. This sample carries fewer than 200,000 clones, about nine tenths of them seen once, and the ten largest clones take less than 2.5%. Source: peripheral blood, taken on day 0 of AZD1222 vaccination. Receptor source: an adult in good health. Both conserved end residues are part of each CDR3. Fields, in order: clone size, J gene, V gene, D gene, CDR3 protein, CDR3 DNA. The D gene is left open where the match is weak. The size field is filled for only some rows; it gives once, few, many or a size class.

.,TRBJ1-2,TRBV7-9,.,CASSLNRAHYGYTF,TGTGCCAGCAGCCTGAACCGGGCTCACTATGGCTACACCTTC
.,TRBJ2-7,TRBV5-5,.,CASSLGTEQYF,TGTGCCAGCAGCTTGGGGACGGAGCAGTACTTC
.,TRBJ1-1,TRBV29-1,TRBD1,CSVEAGGRAFF,TGCAGCGTTGAGGCAGGGGGTAGGGCTTTCTTT
.,TRBJ2-3,TRBV28,TRBD1,CASSAPGQFHTQYF,TGTGCCAGCAGCGCCCCGGGACAGTTCCATACGCAGTATTTT
.,TRBJ2-7,TRBV5-6,TRBD1,CASSDRDRPPYEQYF,TGTGCCAGCAGTGACCGGGACAGGCCTCCCTACGAGCAGTACTTC
.,TRBJ2-3,TRBV7-9,TRBD2,CASSYPFGRADEDTQYF,TGTGCCAGCAGCTACCCCTTCGGGAGGGCCGACGAAGATACGCAGTATTTT
.,TRBJ1-4,TRBV7-2,.,CASSYRAIFATNEKLFF,TGTGCCAGCAGCTATCGGGCCATCTTTGCAACTAATGAAAAACTGTTTTTT
.,TRBJ1-5,TRBV6-2/TRBV6-3,.,CASSYWVSANQPQHF,TGTGCCAGCAGTTACTGGGTCTCCGCCAATCAGCCCCAGCATTTT
once,TRBJ1-1,TRBV19,.,CASLQGSGLNTEAFF,TGTGCCAGCCTCCAAGGGTCAGGGCTAAACACTGAAGCTTTCTTT
.,TRBJ1-1,TRBV5-4,TRBD1,CASSSPGTGENTEAFF,TGTGCCAGCAGCTCCCCCGGGACAGGGGAGAACACTGAAGCTTTCTTT
.,TRBJ1-6,TRBV19,.,CASSIDRGASSPLHF,TGTGCCAGTAGTATAGATCGGGGGGCCAGTTCACCCCTCCACTTT
.,TRBJ1-1,TRBV7-9,.,CAKRGQVSKTEAFF,TGTGCCAAGCGGGGGCAGGTTAGTAAGACTGAAGCTTTCTTT
once,TRBJ2-5,TRBV5-4,.,CASSVTGWETQYF,TGTGCCAGCAGCGTCACAGGGTGGGAGACCCAGTACTTC
.,TRBJ1-2,TRBV10-3,TRBD1,CAISESTQGFYGYTF,TGTGCCATCAGTGAGTCCACACAGGGGTTCTATGGCTACACCTTC
.,TRBJ2-7,TRBV30,TRBD1,CAWSVTTGMAFEQYF,TGTGCCTGGAGTGTGACGACAGGGATGGCTTTCGAGCAGTACTTC
.,TRBJ2-3,TRBV9,TRBD2,CASSARRGEQYF,TGTGCCAGCAGCGCTAGGCGGGGGGAGCAGTATTTT
.,TRBJ2-7,TRBV5-6,.,CASSWYRAPIPYEQYF,TGTGCCAGCAGCTGGTACCGGGCTCCGATCCCCTACGAGCAGTACTTC
.,TRBJ2-3,TRBV6-2/TRBV6-3,.,CASSRQTDTQYF,TGTGCCAGCAGTCGGCAAACAGATACGCAGTATTTT
.,TRBJ2-2,TRBV19,.,CASSILGATGELFF,TGTGCCAGTAGTATTTTAGGGGCTACCGGGGAGCTGTTTTTT
.,TRBJ2-1,TRBV12-3/TRBV12-4,TRBD1,CASSSTGVHRLF,TGTGCCAGCAGTTCGACAGGGGTGCATCGGCTCTTC
.,TRBJ1-1,TRBV29-1,.,CSARQWNTEAFF,TGCAGCGCTAGACAGTGGAACACTGAAGCTTTCTTT
once,TRBJ2-7,TRBV7-3,.,CASSTGLASSYEQYF,TGTGCCAGCTCAACAGGCCTAGCGAGTTCCTACGAGCAGTACTTC
.,TRBJ1-2,TRBV7-9,TRBD1,CASSPRQTGHNYGYTF,TGTGCCAGCAGCCCAAGGCAGACAGGGCACAACTATGGCTACACCTTC
.,TRBJ2-5,TRBV9,TRBD2,CASSRGLAEETQYF,TGTGCCAGCAGCCGTGGACTAGCAGAAGAGACCCAGTACTTC
.,TRBJ2-7,TRBV11-2,TRBD2,CASASGGFSYEQYF,TGTGCCAGCGCCAGCGGGGGTTTCTCCTACGAGCAGTACTTC
.,TRBJ1-1,TRBV4-1,.,CASSPPANTEAFF,TGCGCCAGCAGCCCGCCTGCGAACACTGAAGCTTTCTTT
.,TRBJ1-3,TRBV28,.,CASSSPPGNTIYF,TGTGCCAGCAGTTCCCCACCTGGAAACACCATATATTTT
.,TRBJ1-1,TRBV5-1,.,CASSGRNTEAFF,TGCGCCAGCAGCGGGCGGAACACTGAAGCTTTCTTT
.,TRBJ1-1,TRBV5-4,.,CASSLQEGTEAFF,TGTGCCAGCAGCTTGCAGGAGGGCACTGAAGCTTTCTTT